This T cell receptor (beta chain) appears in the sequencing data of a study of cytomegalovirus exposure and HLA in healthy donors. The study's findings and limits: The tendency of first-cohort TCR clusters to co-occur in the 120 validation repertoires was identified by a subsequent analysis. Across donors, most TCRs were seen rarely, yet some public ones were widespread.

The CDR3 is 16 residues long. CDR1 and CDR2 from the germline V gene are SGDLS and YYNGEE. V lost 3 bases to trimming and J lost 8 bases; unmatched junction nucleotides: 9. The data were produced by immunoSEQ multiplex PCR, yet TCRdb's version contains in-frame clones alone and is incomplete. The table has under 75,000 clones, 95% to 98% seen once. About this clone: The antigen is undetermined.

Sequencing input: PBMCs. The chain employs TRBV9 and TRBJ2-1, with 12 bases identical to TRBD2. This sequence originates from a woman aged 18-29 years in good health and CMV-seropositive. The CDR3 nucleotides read TGTGCCAGCAGCGCCGCCGGGAGACTAGCGGGAGATGAGCAGTTCTTC. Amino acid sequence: CASSAAGRLAGDEQFF. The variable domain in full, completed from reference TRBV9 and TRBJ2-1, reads DSGVTQTPKHLITATGQRVTLRCSPRSGDLSVYWYQQSLDQGLQFLIQYYNGEERAKGNILERFSAQQFPDLHSELNLSSLELGDSALYFCASSAAGRLAGDEQFFGPGTRLTVL.